Included here is one T cell receptor (beta chain) sequence, with context. The data stem from a study of blood T cell repertoires in COVID-19. Produced via immunoSEQ multiplex PCR; TCRdb's table is partial and in-frame only. In the table there are 95,000 to 150,000 clones, 85% of which are singletons. Germline V gene sequence: CDR1 SGHNT, CDR2 YYREEE (reference sequence). V was trimmed by 0 bases and J by 4 bases, leaving 7 bases between them. The CDR3 is 14 amino acids. The clonotype was recovered from a man older than 75 with acute or convalescent COVID-19. This chain uses TRBV5-4 with TRBJ2-2; no definite D call. The sample taken for sequencing was peripheral blood. For the CDR3, the DNA is TGTGCCAGCAGCTTGGACGCAGGCACCGGGGAGCTGTTTTTT. It encodes CASSLDAGTGELFF.